This T cell receptor beta chain was sequenced during a study of control samples from healthy donors and cancer patients. The J segment lost 4 bases and the V segment lost 5 bases, leaving 7 bases of the junction unmatched. Germline V lookup: CDR1 SGHVS, CDR2 FQNEAQ. CDR3 length: 15 residues. Profiling relied on immunoSEQ multiplex PCR, and the TCRdb table lists in-frame clones only, not all of them. The data hold around 160,000 clones, with approximately 93% observed a single time. The sequenced sample consisted of blood. The chain couples TRBV7-8 to TRBJ2-2; 7 nucleotides align to TRBD1. The sequence was collected from a man between 18 and 35 years old in good health. The CDR3 sequence is CASSQNRGRTGELFF. The CDR3 coding sequence is TGTGCCAGCAGCCAAAACAGGGGTCGCACCGGGGAGCTGTTTTTT. The full variable domain, with the rest looked up from reference TRBV7-8 and TRBJ2-2, is GAGVSQSPRYKVAKRGQDVALRCDPISGHVSLFWYQQALGQGPEFLTYFQNEAQLDKSGLPSDRFFAERPEGSVSTLKIQRTQQEDSAVYLCASSQNRGRTGELFFGEGSRLTVL.